A single T cell receptor beta chain is shown here with its context. Its antigen is unknown. This record belongs to a study of T cells after yellow fever vaccination. The overall study: In the case of low-cell-number fractions, SMART-Seq v4 Ultra Low Input was used for preparation.

TCRdb analysed the 5' RACE reads with MiXCR anew, one entry per CDR3 protein. The sample has under 700,000 distinct CDR3 sequences, about a sixth seen once. Study-wide points: Overall, a small share of clonotypes was seen in both CD4 and CD8 compartments. Reappearance after the booster was seen for most primary-vaccination clones, at more than 95% CD4 and more than 80% CD8. Abundant clonotypes from the bulk population could have been carried over as contaminants into FACS-sorted repertoires.

The CDR3 loop spans 16 amino acids. V lost 6 bases, J lost 2 bases, and 5 bases stayed unmatched. V gene TRBV12-3 or TRBV12-4 combines with J gene TRBJ2-1, with 12 positions matching TRBD2. The sequence was collected from a man between 18 and 29 years old who received the YFV17D yellow fever vaccine. This sample comprised PBMCs, obtained around 5 days after the first yellow fever vaccination. The CDR3 here is CASSRRTSGAYNEQFF. CDR3 bases: TGTGCCAGCAGCCGCCGGACTAGCGGGGCCTACAATGAGCAGTTCTTC.